The entry below describes one T cell receptor beta chain. Deletions cut 0 bases from V and 4 bases from J, with 10 bases between. Per germline, CDR1 SGHRS and CDR2 YFSETQ. The CDR3 is made up of 14 amino acids. This sample was included in a study of blood T cell repertoires in COVID-19. Study information: Acute and convalescent COVID-19 samples came from the United States, Italy and Spain.

Here immunoSEQ multiplex PCR was the method, and the copy in TCRdb shows in-frame clones only, minus some. In the table there are about 120,000 clones, just under 90% of which are singletons. The chain links TRBV5-1 to TRBJ1-2, with no clear D. The material sequenced was peripheral blood. This TCR came from a woman aged 45 to 65 with acute or convalescent COVID-19. CDR3 in amino acids: CASSLEETSYGYTF. The CDR3 DNA reads TGCGCCAGCAGCTTGGAAGAAACAAGCTATGGCTACACCTTC.